What follows is one T cell receptor (beta chain) and its context. Its antigen is not known. In the same sample, other DNA sequences code for this CDR3. The data were taken from a study of shared clonotypes between healthy human individuals. Points from the study as a whole: Relative to their counterparts shared across all four donors, non-shared clonotypes exhibited diminished generation probabilities.

Assay used: immunoSEQ multiplex PCR; TCRdb lists only in-frame clones, some missing. The data contain 2 million to 2.5 million clones, 95% of them singletons. The germline CDR1 and CDR2 sequences are SGHRS and YFSETQ. V lost 0 bases and J lost 5, with 8 bases in between. This CDR3 contains 13 residues. The chain carries TRBV5-1 and TRBJ2-5; D not certain. This TCR derives from a man between 18 and 35 years old in good health. The sample consisted of naive CD4+ T cells sorted from blood. Subset reported: CD45RA+ positively selected. The CDR3 coding sequence is TGCGCCAGCAGCTTGGCCGGTAAGGAGACCCAGTACTTC. Protein sequence: CASSLAGKETQYF.